The clone carrying this T cell receptor (beta chain) was seen only once. This sample is part of a study of T cell responses to AZD1222 COVID-19 vaccine. The data were produced by immunoSEQ multiplex PCR, yet TCRdb's version contains in-frame clones alone and is incomplete. The sample lists about 99,000 clones, 87% occurring once. CDR1 SNHLY and CDR2 FYNNEI come from the germline V gene. The CDR3 consists of 13 residues. Trimming took off 9 bases at V and 5 bases at J, with 14 bases between the two ends. The sample here was peripheral blood, taken on day 0 of AZD1222 vaccination. The J gene is TRBJ2-1, the V gene TRBV2; no firm D call. This TCR came from an adult in good health. The CDR3 sequence: CARQAENNNEQFF. CDR3 nucleotide sequence: TGTGCCAGACAAGCCGAGAACAACAATGAGCAGTTCTTC.